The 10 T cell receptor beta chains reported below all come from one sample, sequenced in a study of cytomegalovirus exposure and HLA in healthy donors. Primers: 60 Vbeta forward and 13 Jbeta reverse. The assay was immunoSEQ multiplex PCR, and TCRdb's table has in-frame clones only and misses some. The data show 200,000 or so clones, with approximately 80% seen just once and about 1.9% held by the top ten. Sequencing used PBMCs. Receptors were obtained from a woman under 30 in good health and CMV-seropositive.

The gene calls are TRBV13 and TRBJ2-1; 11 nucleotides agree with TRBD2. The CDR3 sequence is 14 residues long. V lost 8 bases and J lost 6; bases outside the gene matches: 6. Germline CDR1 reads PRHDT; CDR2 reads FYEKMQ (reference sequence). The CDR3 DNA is TGTGCCAGCCGACTAGCGGGGCGGCGCAATGAGCAGTTCTTC. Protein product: CASRLAGRRNEQFF. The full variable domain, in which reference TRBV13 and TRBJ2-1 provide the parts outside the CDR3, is AAGVIQSPRHLIKEKRETATLKCYPIPRHDTVYWYQQGPGQDPQFLISFYEKMQSDKGSIPDRFSAQQFSDYHSELNMSSLELGDSALYFCASRLAGRRNEQFFGPGTRLTVL.

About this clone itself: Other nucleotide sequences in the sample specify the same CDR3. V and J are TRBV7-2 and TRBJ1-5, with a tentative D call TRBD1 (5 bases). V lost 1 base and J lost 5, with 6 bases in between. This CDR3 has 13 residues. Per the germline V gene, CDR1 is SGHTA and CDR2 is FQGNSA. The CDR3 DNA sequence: TGTGCCAGCAGCTTAGTCAGGGATCAGCCCCAGCATTTT. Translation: CASSLVRDQPQHF.

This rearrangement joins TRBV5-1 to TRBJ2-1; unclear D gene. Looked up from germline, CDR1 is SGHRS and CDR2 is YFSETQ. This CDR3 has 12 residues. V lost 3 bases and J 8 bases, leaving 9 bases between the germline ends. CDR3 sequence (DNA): TGCGCCAGCAGCTCCTATTTGGATGAGCAGTTCTTC. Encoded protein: CASSSYLDEQFF.

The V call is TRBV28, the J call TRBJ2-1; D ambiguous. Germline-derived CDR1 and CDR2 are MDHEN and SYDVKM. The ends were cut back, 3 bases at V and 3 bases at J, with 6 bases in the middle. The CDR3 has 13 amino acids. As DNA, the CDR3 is TGTGCCAGCAGTTTGAACGGCTACAATGAGCAGTTCTTC. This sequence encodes CASSLNGYNEQFF.

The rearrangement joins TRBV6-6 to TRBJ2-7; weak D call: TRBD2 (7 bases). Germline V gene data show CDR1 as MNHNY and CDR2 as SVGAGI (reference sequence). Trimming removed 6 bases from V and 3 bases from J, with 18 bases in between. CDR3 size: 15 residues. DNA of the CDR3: TGTGCCAGCAGCCCTACTGGGGGGGCCAACTACGAGCAGTACTTC. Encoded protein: CASSPTGGANYEQYF.

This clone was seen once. The CDR3, as DNA: TGCGCCAGCAGCCCGCAGATGGGAAACACCATATATTTT. Protein: CASSPQMGNTIYF. V usage is TRBV4-1 and J usage is TRBJ1-3; unclear D gene. The germline V and J ends were trimmed by 4 bases and 4 bases, with 8 bases remaining between them. Germline-derived CDR1 and CDR2 are MGHRA and YSYEKL. The CDR3 runs 13 residues.

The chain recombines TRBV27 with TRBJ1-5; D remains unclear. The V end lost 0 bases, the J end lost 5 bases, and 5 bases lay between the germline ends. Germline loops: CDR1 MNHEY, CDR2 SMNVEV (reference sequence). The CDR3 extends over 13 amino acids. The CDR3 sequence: CASSLSADQPQHF. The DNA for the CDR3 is TGTGCCAGCAGTTTATCGGCAGATCAGCCCCAGCATTTT.

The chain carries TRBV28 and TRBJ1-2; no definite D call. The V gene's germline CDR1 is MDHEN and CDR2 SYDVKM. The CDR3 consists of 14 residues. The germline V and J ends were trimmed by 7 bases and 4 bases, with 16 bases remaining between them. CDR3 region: CASNSGGNTYGYTF. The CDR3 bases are TGTGCCAGCAACAGTGGAGGGAACACCTATGGCTACACCTTC.

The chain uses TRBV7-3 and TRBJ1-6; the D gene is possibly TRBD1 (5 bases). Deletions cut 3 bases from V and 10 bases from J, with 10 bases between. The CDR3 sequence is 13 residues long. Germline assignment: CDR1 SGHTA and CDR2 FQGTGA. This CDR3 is CASSFGGRSPLHF. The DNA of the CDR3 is TGTGCCAGCAGCTTCGGGGGTCGGTCACCCCTCCACTTT.

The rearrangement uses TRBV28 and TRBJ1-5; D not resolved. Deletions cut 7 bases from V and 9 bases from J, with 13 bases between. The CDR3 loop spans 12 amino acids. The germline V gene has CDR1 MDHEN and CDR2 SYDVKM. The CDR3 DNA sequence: TGTGCCAGCATATCAGGTGATCGGCCCCAGCATTTT. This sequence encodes CASISGDRPQHF.